This TCR beta chain was recovered during a study of CD8 T cells in ankylosing spondylitis. Broader study findings: Enrichment of disease-linked clones was reportedly significant in matched ankylosing spondylitis synovial fluid. Both synovial fluid and blood in reactive arthritis had previously been reported to carry some motif variants. For ankylosing spondylitis blood, a TCR beta motif of 7 or 8 highly homologous variants appeared characteristic. Disease-linked clones were CD8+ and relatively rare in peripheral blood.

CDR3 size: 12 residues. The germline V gene encodes CDR1 MNHEY and CDR2 SVGAGI. The V end lost 6 bases, the J end lost 1 base, and 7 bases lay between the germline ends. This clonotype was found many times. Its specificity is not known. Using quantitative 5'-RACE with molecular barcodes, the authors made TCR beta libraries. TCRdb reprocessed the 5' RACE reads with MiXCR, giving one entry per CDR3 protein. The sample comprises about 440,000 distinct CDR3 sequences, 17% of which are singletons, and 0.95% to 1.1% rests with the top ten. The sequenced sample was blood, either unsorted or a sorted T cell fraction (not recorded which). This TCR derives from a male donor with ankylosing spondylitis. This rearrangement joins TRBV6-5 to TRBJ2-7; D may be TRBD1 (6 bases). CDR3 in amino acids: CASRDSSYEQYF. CDR3 DNA: TGTGCCAGCAGGGACAGTTCCTACGAGCAGTACTTC.